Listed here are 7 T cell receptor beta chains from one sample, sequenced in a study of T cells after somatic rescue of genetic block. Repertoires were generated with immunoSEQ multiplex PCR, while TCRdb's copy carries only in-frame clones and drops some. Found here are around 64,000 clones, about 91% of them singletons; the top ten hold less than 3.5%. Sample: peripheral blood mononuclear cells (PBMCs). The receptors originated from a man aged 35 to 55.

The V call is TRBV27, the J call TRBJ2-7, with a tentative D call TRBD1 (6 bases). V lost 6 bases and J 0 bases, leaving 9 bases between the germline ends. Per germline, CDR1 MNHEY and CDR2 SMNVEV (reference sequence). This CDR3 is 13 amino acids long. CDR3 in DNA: TGTGCCAGCAGAGGACAGAACTCCTACGAGCAGTACTTC. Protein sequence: CASRGQNSYEQYF.

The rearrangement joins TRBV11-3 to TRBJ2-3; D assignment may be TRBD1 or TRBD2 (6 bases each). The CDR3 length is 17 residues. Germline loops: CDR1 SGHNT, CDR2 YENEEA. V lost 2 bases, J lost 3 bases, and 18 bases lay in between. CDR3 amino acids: CASSLTTGGARTDTQYF. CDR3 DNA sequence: TGTGCCAGCAGCTTAACGACAGGAGGGGCCAGGACAGATACGCAGTATTTT.

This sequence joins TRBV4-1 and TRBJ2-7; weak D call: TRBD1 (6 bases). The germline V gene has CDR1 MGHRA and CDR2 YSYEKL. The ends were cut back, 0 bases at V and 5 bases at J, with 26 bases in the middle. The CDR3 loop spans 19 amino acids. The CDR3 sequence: CASSQDPGAGPQKENEQYF. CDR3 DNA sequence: TGCGCCAGCAGCCAAGATCCAGGGGCTGGCCCCCAGAAAGAAAACGAGCAGTACTTC.

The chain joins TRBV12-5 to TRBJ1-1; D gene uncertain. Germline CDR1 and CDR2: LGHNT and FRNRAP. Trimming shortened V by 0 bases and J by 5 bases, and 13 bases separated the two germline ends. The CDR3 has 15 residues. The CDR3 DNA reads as TGTGCTAGTGGTTTGGTACTTGGCCGTGGAACTGAAGCTTTCTTT. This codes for CASGLVLGRGTEAFF.

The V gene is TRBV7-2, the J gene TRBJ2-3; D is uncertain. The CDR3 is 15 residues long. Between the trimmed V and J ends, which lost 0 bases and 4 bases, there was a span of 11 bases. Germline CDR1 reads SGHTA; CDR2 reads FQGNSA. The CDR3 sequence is CASSLAPGRADTQYF. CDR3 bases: TGTGCCAGCAGCTTAGCGCCCGGTCGCGCAGATACGCAGTATTTT.

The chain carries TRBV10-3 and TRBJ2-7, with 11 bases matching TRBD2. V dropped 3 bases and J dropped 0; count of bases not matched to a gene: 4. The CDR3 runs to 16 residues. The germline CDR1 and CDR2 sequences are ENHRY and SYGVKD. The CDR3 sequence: CAISDSSGRNSYEQYF. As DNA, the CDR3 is TGTGCCATCAGTGACTCTAGCGGGAGGAACTCCTACGAGCAGTACTTC.

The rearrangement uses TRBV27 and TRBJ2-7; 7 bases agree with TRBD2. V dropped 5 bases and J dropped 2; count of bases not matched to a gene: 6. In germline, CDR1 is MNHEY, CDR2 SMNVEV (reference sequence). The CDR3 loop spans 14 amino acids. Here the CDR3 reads CASSLSGPAYEQYF. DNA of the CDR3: TGTGCCAGCAGTCTTAGCGGGCCCGCCTACGAGCAGTACTTC.